Described below is a single TCR beta chain sequence and its context. Its antigen is as yet unknown. CDR1 MDHEN and CDR2 SYDVKM come from the germline V gene. Trimming cost V 1 base and J 2 bases, with 5 bases left between them. The CDR3 spans 13 residues. This sample is part of a study of cytomegalovirus exposure and HLA in healthy donors. Findings and caveats of the study: Evidence from a later analysis indicated that most CMV-associated TCR beta chains looked HLA-restricted.

Primers included in the PCR were 60 Vbeta and 13 Jbeta primers. Libraries were prepared by immunoSEQ multiplex PCR; TCRdb keeps only in-frame clonotypes and omits some of them. Of about 100,000 clones listed, 70% to 85% are singletons. Specimen: PBMCs. The sequence derives from a woman aged 18-29 years in good health and CMV-seronegative. The chain couples TRBV28 to TRBJ1-1, with no clear D. This CDR3 is CASSLYINTEAFF. CDR3 sequence (DNA): TGTGCCAGCAGTTTATATATAAACACTGAAGCTTTCTTT.